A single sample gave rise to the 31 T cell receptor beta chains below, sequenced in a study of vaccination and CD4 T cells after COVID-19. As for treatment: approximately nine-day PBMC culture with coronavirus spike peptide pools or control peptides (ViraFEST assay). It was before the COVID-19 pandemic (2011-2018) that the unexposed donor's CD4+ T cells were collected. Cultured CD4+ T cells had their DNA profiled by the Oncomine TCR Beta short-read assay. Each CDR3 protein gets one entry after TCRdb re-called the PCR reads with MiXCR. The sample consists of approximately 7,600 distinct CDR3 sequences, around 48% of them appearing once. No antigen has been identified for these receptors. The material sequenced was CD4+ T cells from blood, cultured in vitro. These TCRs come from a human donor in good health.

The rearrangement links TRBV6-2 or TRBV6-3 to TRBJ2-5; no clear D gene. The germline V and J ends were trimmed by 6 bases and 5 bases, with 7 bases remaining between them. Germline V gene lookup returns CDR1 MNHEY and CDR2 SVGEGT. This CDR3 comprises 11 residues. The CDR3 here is CASRTGETQYF. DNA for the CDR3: TGTGCCAGCAGAACCGGGGAGACCCAGTACTTC.

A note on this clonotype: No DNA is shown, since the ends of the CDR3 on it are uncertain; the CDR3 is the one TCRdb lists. CDR3 sequence: CISVSEAPYKGPRGYTF. V and J are TRBV7-5 and TRBJ1-2; the tabulated D call, TRBD1, remains unverified against the DNA. TRBV7-5 is a pseudogene segment. The CDR3 length equals 17 residues, ends included.

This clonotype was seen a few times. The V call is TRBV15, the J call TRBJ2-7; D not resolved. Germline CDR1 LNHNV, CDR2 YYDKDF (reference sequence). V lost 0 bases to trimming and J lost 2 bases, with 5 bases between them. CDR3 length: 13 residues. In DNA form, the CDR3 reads TGTGCCACCAGCAGAGATGGCCCCTACGAGCAGTACTTC. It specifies CATSRDGPYEQYF.

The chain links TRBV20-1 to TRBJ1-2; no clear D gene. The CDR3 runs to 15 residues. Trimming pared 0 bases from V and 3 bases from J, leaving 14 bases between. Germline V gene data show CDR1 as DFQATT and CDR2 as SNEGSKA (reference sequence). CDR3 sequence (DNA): TGCAGTGCTAGAGATTTTTTATCCGGAGACTATGGCTACACCTTC. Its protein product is CSARDFLSGDYGYTF.

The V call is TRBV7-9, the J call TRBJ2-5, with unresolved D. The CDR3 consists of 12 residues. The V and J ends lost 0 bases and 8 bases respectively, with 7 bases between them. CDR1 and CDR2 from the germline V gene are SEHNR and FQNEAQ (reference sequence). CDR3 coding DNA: TGTGCCAGCAGCTTAGCCCGCGGAACCCAGTACTTC. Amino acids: CASSLARGTQYF.

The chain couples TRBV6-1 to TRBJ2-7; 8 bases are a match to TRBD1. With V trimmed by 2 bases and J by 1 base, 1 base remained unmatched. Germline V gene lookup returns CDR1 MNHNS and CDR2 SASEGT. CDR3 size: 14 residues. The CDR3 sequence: CASSEWDRSYEQYF. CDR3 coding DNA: TGTGCCAGCAGTGAATGGGACAGGTCCTACGAGCAGTACTTC.

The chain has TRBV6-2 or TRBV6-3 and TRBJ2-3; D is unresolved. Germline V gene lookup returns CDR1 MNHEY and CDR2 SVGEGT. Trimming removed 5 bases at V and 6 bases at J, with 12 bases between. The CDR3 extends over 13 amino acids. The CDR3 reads CASSPPSGDTQYF. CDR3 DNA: TGTGCCAGCAGTCCCCCATCCGGTGATACGCAGTATTTT.

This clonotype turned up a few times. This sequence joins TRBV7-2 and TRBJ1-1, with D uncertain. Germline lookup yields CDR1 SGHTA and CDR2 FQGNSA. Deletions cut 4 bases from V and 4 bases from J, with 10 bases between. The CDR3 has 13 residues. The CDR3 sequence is CASSSGLSTEAFF. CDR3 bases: TGTGCCAGCAGCTCTGGGCTTAGCACTGAAGCTTTCTTT. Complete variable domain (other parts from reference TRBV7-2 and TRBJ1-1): GAGVSQSPSNKVTEKGKDVELRCDPISGHTALYWYRQSLGQGLEFLIYFQGNSAPDKSGLPSDRFSAERTGGSVSTLTIQRTQQEDSAVYLCASSSGLSTEAFFGQGTRLTVV.

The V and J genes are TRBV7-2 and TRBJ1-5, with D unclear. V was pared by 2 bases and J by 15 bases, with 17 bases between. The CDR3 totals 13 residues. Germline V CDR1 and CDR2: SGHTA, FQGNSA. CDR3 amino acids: CASSLKGGSGVHF. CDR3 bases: TGTGCCAGCAGCTTAAAAGGTGGATCTGGTGTGCATTTT.

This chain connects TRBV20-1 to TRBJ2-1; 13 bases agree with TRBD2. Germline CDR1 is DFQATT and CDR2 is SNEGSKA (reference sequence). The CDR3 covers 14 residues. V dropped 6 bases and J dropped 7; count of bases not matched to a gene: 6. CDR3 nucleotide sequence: TGCAGTGCCCAACTAGCGGGAGGGGGTAATGAGCAGTTCTTC. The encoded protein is CSAQLAGGGNEQFF.

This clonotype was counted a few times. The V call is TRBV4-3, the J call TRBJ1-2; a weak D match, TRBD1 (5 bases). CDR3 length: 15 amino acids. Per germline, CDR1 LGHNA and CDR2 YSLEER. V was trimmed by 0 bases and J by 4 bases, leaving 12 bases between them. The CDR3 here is CASSQDVRTSYGYTF. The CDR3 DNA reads TGCGCCAGCAGCCAAGATGTTCGGACATCCTATGGCTACACCTTC.

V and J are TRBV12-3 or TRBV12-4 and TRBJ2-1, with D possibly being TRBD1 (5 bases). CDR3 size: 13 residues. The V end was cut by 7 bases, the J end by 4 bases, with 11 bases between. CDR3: CASTTTAYNEQFF. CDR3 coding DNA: TGTGCCAGCACCACGACAGCTTACAATGAGCAGTTCTTC.

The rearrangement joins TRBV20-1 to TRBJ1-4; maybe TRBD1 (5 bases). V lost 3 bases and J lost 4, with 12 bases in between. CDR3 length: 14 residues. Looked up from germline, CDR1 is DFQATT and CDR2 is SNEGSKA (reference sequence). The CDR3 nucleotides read TGCAGTGCTAGCTTCTTGGGGCTTAATGAAAAACTGTTTTTT. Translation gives CSASFLGLNEKLFF.

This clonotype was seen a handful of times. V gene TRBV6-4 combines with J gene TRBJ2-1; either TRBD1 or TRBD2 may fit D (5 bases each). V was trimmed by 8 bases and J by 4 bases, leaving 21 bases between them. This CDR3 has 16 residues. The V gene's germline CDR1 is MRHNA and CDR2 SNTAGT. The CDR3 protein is CASSGSGGAKYNEQFF. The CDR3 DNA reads TGTGCCAGCTCGGGGTCCGGTGGGGCCAAATACAATGAGCAGTTCTTC.

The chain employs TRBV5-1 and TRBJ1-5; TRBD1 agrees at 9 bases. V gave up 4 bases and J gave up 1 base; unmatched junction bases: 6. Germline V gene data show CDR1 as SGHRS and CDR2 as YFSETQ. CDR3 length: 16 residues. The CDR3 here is CASSPGTGSSNQPQHF. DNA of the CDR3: TGCGCCAGCAGCCCTGGGACAGGGTCGAGCAATCAGCCCCAGCATTTT.

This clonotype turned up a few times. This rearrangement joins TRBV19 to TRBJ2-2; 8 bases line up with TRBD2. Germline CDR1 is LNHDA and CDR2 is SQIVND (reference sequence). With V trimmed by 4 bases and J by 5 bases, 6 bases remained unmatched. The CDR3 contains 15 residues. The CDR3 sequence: CASSNSGVSTGELFF. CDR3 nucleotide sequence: TGTGCCAGTAGTAATAGCGGGGTGTCAACCGGGGAGCTGTTTTTT.

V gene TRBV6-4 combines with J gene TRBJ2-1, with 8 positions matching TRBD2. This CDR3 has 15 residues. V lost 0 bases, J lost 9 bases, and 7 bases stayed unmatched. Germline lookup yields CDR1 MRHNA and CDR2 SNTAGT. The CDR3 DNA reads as TGTGCCAGCAGTGACTCGACGGCGGGGGGTAGTGAGCAGTTCTTC. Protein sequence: CASSDSTAGGSEQFF.

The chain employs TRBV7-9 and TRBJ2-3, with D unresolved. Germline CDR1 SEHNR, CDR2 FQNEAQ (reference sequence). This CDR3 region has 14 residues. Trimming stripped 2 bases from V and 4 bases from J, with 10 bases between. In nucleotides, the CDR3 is TGTGCCAGCAGCTTATCGGCAGGACCAGATACGCAGTATTTT. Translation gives CASSLSAGPDTQYF. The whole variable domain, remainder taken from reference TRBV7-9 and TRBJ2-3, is DTGVSQNPRHKITKRGQNVTFRCDPISEHNRLYWYRQTLGQGPEFLTYFQNEAQLEKSRLLSDRFSAERPKGSFSTLEIQRTEQGDSAMYLCASSLSAGPDTQYFGPGTRLTVL.

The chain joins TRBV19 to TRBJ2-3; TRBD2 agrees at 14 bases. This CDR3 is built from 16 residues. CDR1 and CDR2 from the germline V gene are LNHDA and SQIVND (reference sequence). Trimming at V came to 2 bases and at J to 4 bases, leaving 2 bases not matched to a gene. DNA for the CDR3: TGTGCCAGTAGTATAAAGGGACTAGCGGGAGCAGATACGCAGTATTTT. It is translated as CASSIKGLAGADTQYF.

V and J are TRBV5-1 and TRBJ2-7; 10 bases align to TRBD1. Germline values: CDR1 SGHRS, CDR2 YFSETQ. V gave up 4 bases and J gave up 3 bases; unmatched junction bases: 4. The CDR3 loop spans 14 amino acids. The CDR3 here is CASSVGTGDYEQYF. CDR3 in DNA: TGCGCCAGCAGCGTCGGGACAGGGGACTACGAGCAGTACTTC.

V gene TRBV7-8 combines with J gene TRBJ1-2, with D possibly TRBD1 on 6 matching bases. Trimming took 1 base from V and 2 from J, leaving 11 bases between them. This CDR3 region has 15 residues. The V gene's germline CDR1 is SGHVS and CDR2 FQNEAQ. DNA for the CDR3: TGTGCCAGCAGCTTAGGGGGGGCGCAGAACTATGGCTACACCTTC. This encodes CASSLGGAQNYGYTF.

Here the CDR3 reads CAFRRWGRETQYF. DNA of the CDR3: TGTGCCTTCCGCAGATGGGGTAGAGAGACCCAGTACTTC. This chain links TRBV30 with TRBJ2-5; the D is unclear. This CDR3 is 13 amino acids long. The V gene's germline CDR1 is GTSNPN and CDR2 SVGIG (reference sequence). V was trimmed by 7 bases and J by 4 bases, leaving 16 bases between them. The whole variable domain, filled in from reference TRBV30 and TRBJ2-5, reads SQTIHQWPATLVQPVGSPLSLECTVEGTSNPNLYWYRQAAGRGLQLLFYSVGIGQISSEVPQNLSASRPQDRQFILSSKKLLLSDSGFYLCAFRRWGRETQYFGPGTRLLVL.

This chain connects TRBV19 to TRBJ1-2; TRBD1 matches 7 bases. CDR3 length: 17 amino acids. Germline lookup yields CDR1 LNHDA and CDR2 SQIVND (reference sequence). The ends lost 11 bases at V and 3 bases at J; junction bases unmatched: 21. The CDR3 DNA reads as TGTGCCTCCTTACAACTTATGGGACAGACGACCCACTATGGCTACACCTTC. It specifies CASLQLMGQTTHYGYTF.

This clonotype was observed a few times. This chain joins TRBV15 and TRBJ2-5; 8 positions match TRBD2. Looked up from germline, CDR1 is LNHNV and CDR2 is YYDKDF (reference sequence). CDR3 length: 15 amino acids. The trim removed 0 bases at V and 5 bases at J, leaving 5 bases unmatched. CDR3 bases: TGTGCCACCAGCAGAGATAACGGGGGGGAGGAGACCCAGTACTTC. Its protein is CATSRDNGGEETQYF.

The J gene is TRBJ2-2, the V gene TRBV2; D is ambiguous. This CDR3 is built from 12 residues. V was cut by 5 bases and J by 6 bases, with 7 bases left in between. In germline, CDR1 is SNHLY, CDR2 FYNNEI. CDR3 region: CASSIGPGELFF. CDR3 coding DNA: TGTGCCAGCAGTATCGGCCCCGGGGAGCTGTTTTTT. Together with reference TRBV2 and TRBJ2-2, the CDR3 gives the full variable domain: EPEVTQTPSHQVTQMGQEVILRCVPISNHLYFYWYRQILGQKVEFLVSFYNNEISEKSEIFDDQFSVERPDGSNFTLKIRSTKLEDSAMYFCASSIGPGELFFGEGSRLTVL.

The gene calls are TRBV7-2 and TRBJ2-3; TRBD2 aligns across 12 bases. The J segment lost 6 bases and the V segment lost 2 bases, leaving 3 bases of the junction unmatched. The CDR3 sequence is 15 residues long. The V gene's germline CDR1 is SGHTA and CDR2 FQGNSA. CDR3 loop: CASSLTLAGGDTQYF. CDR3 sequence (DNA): TGTGCCAGCAGCTTAACGCTAGCGGGGGGGGATACGCAGTATTTT.

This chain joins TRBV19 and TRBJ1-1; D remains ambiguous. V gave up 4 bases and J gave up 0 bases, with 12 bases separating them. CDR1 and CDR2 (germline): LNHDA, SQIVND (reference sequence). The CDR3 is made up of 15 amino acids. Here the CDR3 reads CASSKRRAMNTEAFF. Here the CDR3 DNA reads TGTGCCAGTAGTAAGCGACGGGCCATGAACACTGAAGCTTTCTTT.

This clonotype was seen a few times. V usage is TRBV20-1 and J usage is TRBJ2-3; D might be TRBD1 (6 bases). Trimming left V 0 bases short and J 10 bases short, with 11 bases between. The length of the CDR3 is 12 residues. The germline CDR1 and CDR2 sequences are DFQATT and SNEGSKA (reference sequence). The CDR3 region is CSAREGARPQYF. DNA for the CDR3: TGCAGTGCTAGAGAGGGGGCCAGACCGCAGTATTTT.

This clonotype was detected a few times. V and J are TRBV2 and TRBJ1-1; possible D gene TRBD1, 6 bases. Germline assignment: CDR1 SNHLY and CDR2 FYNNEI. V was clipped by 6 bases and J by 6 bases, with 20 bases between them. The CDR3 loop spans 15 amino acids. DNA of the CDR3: TGTGCCAGCAGGCCACACGGGCGGACAGTATCTGAAGCTTTCTTT. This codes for CASRPHGRTVSEAFF.

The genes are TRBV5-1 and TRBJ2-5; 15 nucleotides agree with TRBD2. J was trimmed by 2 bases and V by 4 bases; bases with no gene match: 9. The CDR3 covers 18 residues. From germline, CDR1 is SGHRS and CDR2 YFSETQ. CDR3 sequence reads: CASSIGLAGGPGQETQYF. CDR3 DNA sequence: TGCGCCAGCAGCATAGGACTAGCGGGAGGGCCAGGGCAAGAGACCCAGTACTTC. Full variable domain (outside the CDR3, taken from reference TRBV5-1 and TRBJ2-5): KAGVTQTPRYLIKTRGQQVTLSCSPISGHRSVSWYQQTPGQGLQFLFEYFSETQRNKGNFPGRFSGRQFSNSRSEMNVSTLELGDSALYLCASSIGLAGGPGQETQYFGPGTRLLVL.

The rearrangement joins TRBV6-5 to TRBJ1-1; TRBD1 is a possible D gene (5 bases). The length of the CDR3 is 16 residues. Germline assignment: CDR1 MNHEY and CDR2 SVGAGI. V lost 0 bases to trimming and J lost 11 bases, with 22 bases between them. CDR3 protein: CASSYSMGGRGGGAFF. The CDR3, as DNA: TGTGCCAGCAGTTACTCGATGGGGGGTAGGGGAGGAGGCGCTTTCTTT.